This T cell receptor beta chain was sequenced for a study of CD8 T cells in ankylosing spondylitis. For TCR beta, libraries came from quantitative 5'-RACE with molecular barcodes. TCRdb fed the 5' RACE reads into MiXCR, producing one record per CDR3 protein. The sample lists fewer than 250,000 distinct CDR3 sequences; roughly 32% were seen once. Germline loops: CDR1 DFQATT, CDR2 SNEGSKA (reference sequence). Trimming took 0 bases from V and 5 from J; bases not matched to a gene: 7. CDR3 size: 15 residues. Study-wide points: In ankylosing spondylitis patients, matched synovial fluid reportedly showed significant enrichment of disease-linked clones. Ankylosing spondylitis blood appeared to carry a characteristic TCR beta motif of roughly 8 highly homologous variants.

Points on this clonotype: Its specificity is not known.

The sequenced sample consisted of blood, either unsorted or a sorted T cell fraction (not recorded which). The chain carries TRBV20-1 and TRBJ2-5; TRBD2 aligns across 9 bases. This sequence was found in a male donor with ankylosing spondylitis or in good health (not recorded which). Here the CDR3 reads CSARDSGGGVETQYF. The CDR3 region has the DNA TGCAGTGCTAGAGATTCTGGCGGGGGGGTGGAGACCCAGTACTTC.